This T cell receptor beta chain comes out of a study of cytomegalovirus exposure and HLA in healthy donors. Only in-frame clones appear in the TCRdb table, and some are missing; sequencing was by immunoSEQ multiplex PCR. The profile shows about 130,000 clones, about 88% of them singletons. The ends were cut back, 5 bases at V and 1 base at J, with 14 bases in the middle. CDR3 length: 15 amino acids. Germline assignment: CDR1 MNHNS and CDR2 SASEGT. The sequence derives from a man aged 25 to 45 in good health and CMV-seronegative. The rearrangement links TRBV6-1 to TRBJ1-1, with D perhaps matching TRBD1 (5 bases). The sample was PBMCs. CDR3: CASSPVTRANTEAFF. The CDR3 bases are TGTGCCAGCAGTCCTGTAACCAGGGCGAACACTGAAGCTTTCTTT.